This T cell receptor (beta chain) was observed in a study of human T cells and chemical hapten exposure. Study information: The scalp of each patient received a weekly diphenylcyclopropenone dose for the full roughly 25-week study. Findings and limits, study-wide: After DPC sensitization, TCRs above 1 in 1000 frequency showed no change. Compared to controls, expanded TCRs made significantly more large clusters of similar CDR3s.

Concerning this clonotype itself: Its antigen is undetermined. The junction departs from the called germline gene at one end, perhaps through a read error.

The length of the CDR3 is 14 residues. Germline-derived CDR1 and CDR2 are SGHRS and YFSETQ. Regarding time point: patch test 2, 6 weeks after DPC sensitization. Treatment indicated: therapeutic diphenylcyclopropenone sensitization with weekly scalp DPC. Unfractionated whole blood was the source of the extracted total RNA. TCRdb re-called the RACE reads with MiXCR, one entry per CDR3 protein. The sample comprises some 42,000 distinct CDR3 sequences, approximately 9% of which are singletons, and approximately 15% rests with the top ten. The chain recombines TRBV5-1 with TRBJ1-6; tentative D call: TRBD1 (5 bases). This TCR came from a woman in her forties with alopecia areata. Some clones in this sample may be carry-over from other donors' samples. Material: whole blood, obtained in connection with sensitization to the hapten diphenylcyclopropenone (DPC). DNA for the CDR3: TGCGTCAGCAGCTTGGCCTCAGGACAATCGGCCCTCCACTTT. It is translated as CVSSLASGQSALHF.